Listed below are T cell receptor beta chains from one sample, sequenced in a study of human T cells and chemical hapten exposure. TCRdb analysed the RACE reads with MiXCR anew, one entry per CDR3 protein. The data show 55,000 to 80,000 distinct CDR3 sequences, roughly 11% seen once. Source: whole blood, taken in connection with sensitization to the hapten diphenylcyclopropenone (DPC). These receptors came from a woman aged 25 to 39 with alopecia areata. Some clones in this sample may be carry-over from other donors' samples. CDR3s include the opening cysteine and the closing phenylalanine or tryptophan. D genes are given only for firm matches. Rows give clone size only sometimes, using once, few, many, or a class for an expanded clone.

cdr3_nt: TGTGCCAGCAGTTACGCCAGGGGGCAATACGAGCAGTACTTC
cdr3_aa: CASSYARGQYEQYF
clone_size: NA
d_call: TRBD1
v_call: TRBV27
j_call: TRBJ2-7

cdr3_nt: TGTGCCAGCAGCTTATGGGGACAGCACGATCAGCCCCAGCATTTT
cdr3_aa: CASSLWGQHDQPQHF
clone_size: many
d_call: TRBD1
v_call: TRBV7-2
j_call: TRBJ1-5

cdr3_nt: TGTGCCAGCAGCTTAGTGGCAGTATCCTACGAGCAGTACTTC
cdr3_aa: CASSLVAVSYEQYF
clone_size: NA
d_call: NA
v_call: TRBV7-9
j_call: TRBJ2-7

cdr3_nt: TGTGCCAGCAGTTCTCCCGCCGAGACTAGCGGGGGTGAGCAGTTCTTC
cdr3_aa: CASSSPAETSGGEQFF
clone_size: NA
d_call: TRBD2
v_call: TRBV28
j_call: TRBJ2-1

cdr3_nt: TGTGCCAGCAGCCCTCCCCGACCGGGACAGGGGGCCTACGAGCAGTACTTC
cdr3_aa: CASSPPRPGQGAYEQYF
clone_size: NA
d_call: TRBD1
v_call: TRBV7-9
j_call: TRBJ2-7

cdr3_nt: TGCAGCGTCAGGGTAGAGACCCAGTACTTC
cdr3_aa: CSVRVETQYF
clone_size: few
d_call: NA
v_call: TRBV29-1
j_call: TRBJ2-5

cdr3_nt: TGTGCCAGCAGCCGGACAGGGAACACCGGGGAGCTGTTTTTT
cdr3_aa: CASSRTGNTGELFF
clone_size: NA
d_call: TRBD1
v_call: TRBV7-2
j_call: TRBJ2-2

cdr3_nt: TGTGCCAGCAGTTACGCGAGCTCTGGGGCCAACGTCCTGACTTTC
cdr3_aa: CASSYASSGANVLTF
clone_size: many
d_call: NA
v_call: TRBV6-5
j_call: TRBJ2-6

cdr3_nt: TGTGCCAGCAGCCCATTGGACTCTCTCCACTACGAGCAGTACTTC
cdr3_aa: CASSPLDSLHYEQYF
clone_size: many
d_call: NA
v_call: TRBV7-9
j_call: TRBJ2-7

cdr3_nt: TGTGCCAGCAGCTCGACAGGGGGCGCGGGAGGGGCCAACGTCCTGACTTTC
cdr3_aa: CASSSTGGAGGANVLTF
clone_size: few
d_call: TRBD1
v_call: TRBV7-6
j_call: TRBJ2-6

cdr3_nt: TGTGCCAGCAGAGGGGGACAGGGGTACAATGAGCAGTTCTTC
cdr3_aa: CASRGGQGYNEQFF
clone_size: NA
d_call: TRBD1
v_call: TRBV27
j_call: TRBJ2-1

cdr3_nt: TGTGCCAGCAGTGACGGTTCTGGGTCGCGGGAGCAGTACTTC
cdr3_aa: CASSDGSGSREQYF
clone_size: NA
d_call: NA
v_call: TRBV6-2/TRBV6-3
j_call: TRBJ2-7

cdr3_nt: TGCGCCAGCAGCCAAGAGGGAGTGGTCTACAATGAGCAGTTCTTC
cdr3_aa: CASSQEGVVYNEQFF
clone_size: few
d_call: NA
v_call: TRBV4-1
j_call: TRBJ2-1

cdr3_nt: TGTGCCAGCAGCCCAAGGACTAGCGGGATGATCGGCAATGAGCAGTTCTTC
cdr3_aa: CASSPRTSGMIGNEQFF
clone_size: many
d_call: TRBD2
v_call: TRBV7-6
j_call: TRBJ2-1

cdr3_nt: TGCAGTGCTAGAGGAGCGGGGGGCTATAACATTCAGTACTTC
cdr3_aa: CSARGAGGYNIQYF
clone_size: many
d_call: TRBD2
v_call: TRBV20-1
j_call: TRBJ2-4

cdr3_nt: TGTGCCAGCAGCTCCCTGATAGCGAACACCGGGGAGCTGTTTTTT
cdr3_aa: CASSSLIANTGELFF
clone_size: many
d_call: NA
v_call: TRBV7-9
j_call: TRBJ2-2

cdr3_nt: TGTGCCAGCAAACCCGAGCCGGGACTAGCGGTACTCCAAGAGACCCAGTACTTC
cdr3_aa: CASKPEPGLAVLQETQYF
clone_size: NA
d_call: TRBD2
v_call: TRBV6-2/TRBV6-3
j_call: TRBJ2-5

cdr3_nt: TGTGCCAGTAGTCAGATTCAGGGGGCCGGCAATCAGCCCCAGCATTTT
cdr3_aa: CASSQIQGAGNQPQHF
clone_size: NA
d_call: TRBD1
v_call: TRBV19
j_call: TRBJ1-5

cdr3_nt: TGTGCCAGCAGTTTACGGCACAGGAGGGGTGATGAAAAACTGTTTTTT
cdr3_aa: CASSLRHRRGDEKLFF
clone_size: NA
d_call: NA
v_call: TRBV28
j_call: TRBJ1-4

cdr3_nt: TGTGCCAGCAGTGTTGCGGGACAGGGTGCCGAGCAGTACTTC
cdr3_aa: CASSVAGQGAEQYF
clone_size: many
d_call: TRBD1
v_call: TRBV6-1
j_call: TRBJ2-7

cdr3_nt: TGTGCCAGCTCACCACCTAGCGCCGGCACAGATACGCAGTATTTT
cdr3_aa: CASSPPSAGTDTQYF
clone_size: NA
d_call: NA
v_call: TRBV18
j_call: TRBJ2-3

cdr3_nt: TGTGCCACCAGTGAGGGACAGGCCAACTATGGCTACACCTTC
cdr3_aa: CATSEGQANYGYTF
clone_size: many
d_call: TRBD1
v_call: TRBV24-1
j_call: TRBJ1-2

cdr3_nt: TGCAGCGTCGTGGGACAGGGGGGCCACGAGCAGTACTTC
cdr3_aa: CSVVGQGGHEQYF
clone_size: few
d_call: TRBD1
v_call: TRBV29-1
j_call: TRBJ2-7

cdr3_nt: TGTGCCACCTTGAAGGTGAACACTGAAGCTTTCTTT
cdr3_aa: CATLKVNTEAFF
clone_size: many
d_call: NA
v_call: TRBV15
j_call: TRBJ1-1

cdr3_nt: TGTGCCAGCAGTAAGAGTCAGCCCCAGCATTTT
cdr3_aa: CASSKSQPQHF
clone_size: few
d_call: NA
v_call: TRBV28
j_call: TRBJ1-5

cdr3_nt: TGTGCCATCAGACCCGGGACAGGGATGGACACTGAAGCTTTCTTT
cdr3_aa: CAIRPGTGMDTEAFF
clone_size: few
d_call: TRBD1
v_call: TRBV10-3
j_call: TRBJ1-1

cdr3_nt: TGTGCCAGCAGTTTGACAGGGCAAAACCTCGGAGGCAATCAGCCCCAGCATTTT
cdr3_aa: CASSLTGQNLGGNQPQHF
clone_size: NA
d_call: TRBD1
v_call: TRBV6-5
j_call: TRBJ1-5

cdr3_nt: TGTGCCAGCAGACCATTCAGGGAGGCTGAAGCTTTCTTT
cdr3_aa: CASRPFREAEAFF
clone_size: many
d_call: NA
v_call: TRBV12-3/TRBV12-4
j_call: TRBJ1-1

cdr3_nt: TGTGCCAGCAGCCTGCCCGCGACCCTAGGCACTGAAGCTTTCTTT
cdr3_aa: CASSLPATLGTEAFF
clone_size: once
d_call: NA
v_call: TRBV5-4
j_call: TRBJ1-1

cdr3_nt: TGTGCCAGCAGTTTCACTAGGATGGACACCGGGGAGCTGTTTTTT
cdr3_aa: CASSFTRMDTGELFF
clone_size: many
d_call: NA
v_call: TRBV28
j_call: TRBJ2-2

cdr3_nt: TGTGCCAGCATCAGGGAAGGGGCCTCTCACACTGAAGCTTTCTTT
cdr3_aa: CASIREGASHTEAFF
clone_size: NA
d_call: NA
v_call: TRBV2
j_call: TRBJ1-1

cdr3_nt: TGTGCCAGCAGCCCCCCGCGGGCGAGCGGGGGGGACATTCAGTACTTC
cdr3_aa: CASSPPRASGGDIQYF
clone_size: few
d_call: TRBD2
v_call: TRBV3-1
j_call: TRBJ2-4

cdr3_nt: TGTGCCAGCAGCCAGGGACAGTGGATGGGCGGCTACACCTTC
cdr3_aa: CASSQGQWMGGYTF
clone_size: few
d_call: TRBD1
v_call: TRBV3-1
j_call: TRBJ1-2

cdr3_nt: TGTGCCAGCAGTTACGGGACAGCAAATTCACCCCTCCACTTT
cdr3_aa: CASSYGTANSPLHF
clone_size: NA
d_call: TRBD1
v_call: TRBV6-5
j_call: TRBJ1-6

cdr3_nt: TGTGCCAGCAGCCAAGCCCAGGGGGCATCAGTCTTTGGAGATACGCAGTATTTT
cdr3_aa: CASSQAQGASVFGDTQYF
clone_size: NA
d_call: TRBD1
v_call: TRBV3-1
j_call: TRBJ2-3

cdr3_nt: TGTGCCAGCAGCTTGGGACAGGGGGTTGACACTGAAGCTTTCTTT
cdr3_aa: CASSLGQGVDTEAFF
clone_size: few
d_call: TRBD1
v_call: TRBV5-4
j_call: TRBJ1-1

cdr3_nt: TGTGCCAGCAGCTTAATGGCGGCAGGGTTGGGGAATGAGCAGTTCTTC
cdr3_aa: CASSLMAAGLGNEQFF
clone_size: few
d_call: NA
v_call: TRBV7-3
j_call: TRBJ2-1

cdr3_nt: TGTGCCAGCAGTTTTAAGCGGGGGGCCTTAGAGCAGTACTTC
cdr3_aa: CASSFKRGALEQYF
clone_size: few
d_call: TRBD2
v_call: TRBV12-3/TRBV12-4
j_call: TRBJ2-7

cdr3_nt: TGCGCCAGCAGCCAAGACCGAGTAAATACGCAGTATTTT
cdr3_aa: CASSQDRVNTQYF
clone_size: NA
d_call: NA
v_call: TRBV4-3
j_call: TRBJ2-3

cdr3_nt: TGCGCCAGCAGCTCCTACTCCTACGAGCAGTACTTC
cdr3_aa: CASSSYSYEQYF
clone_size: many
d_call: NA
v_call: TRBV5-1
j_call: TRBJ2-7

cdr3_nt: TGTGCCAGCACCCCCGGTGTGGCCCGGGGTATGGCCCAGCATTTT
cdr3_aa: CASTPGVARGMAQHF
clone_size: many
d_call: NA
v_call: TRBV12-3/TRBV12-4
j_call: TRBJ1-5

cdr3_nt: TGCGCCAGCAGCTTGGATGTGGGGAGTGGAAACACCATATATTTT
cdr3_aa: CASSLDVGSGNTIYF
clone_size: many
d_call: NA
v_call: TRBV5-1
j_call: TRBJ1-3

cdr3_nt: TGTGCCAGCAGCAGCGGGACCAACGCCTATGGCTACACCTTC
cdr3_aa: CASSSGTNAYGYTF
clone_size: many
d_call: NA
v_call: TRBV5-6
j_call: TRBJ1-2